These 11 T cell receptor beta chains originate from one sample sequenced in a study of OX40 agonist ivuxolimab in advanced cancers. Produced via immunoSEQ multiplex PCR; TCRdb's table is partial and in-frame only. The table includes approximately 100,000 clones, roughly nine tenths detected once. The material sequenced was CD4+ or CD8+ T cells sorted from blood, taken in a trial of the OX40 agonist ivuxolimab. These receptors all stem from an adult with an advanced solid tumor such as melanoma, head and neck, liver or kidney cancer.

This clone was seen just once. The CDR3 sequence is CASSLTSSGGGGAFF. In DNA form, the CDR3 reads TGTGCCAGCAGTTTAACTTCCAGTGGGGGCGGTGGAGCTTTCTTT. V gene TRBV28 combines with J gene TRBJ1-1; TRBD1 might be the D (6 bases). Germline values: CDR1 MDHEN, CDR2 SYDVKM. V shed 2 bases and J shed 10 bases, with 20 bases lying between them. This CDR3 spans 15 amino acids.

The chain employs TRBV10-3 and TRBJ2-1, with unresolved D. From germline, CDR1 is ENHRY and CDR2 SYGVKD. The CDR3 is made up of 11 amino acids. Trimming pared 5 bases from V and 7 bases from J, leaving 6 bases between. The CDR3 nucleotides read TGTGCCATCAGTCCCAATAATGAGCAGTTCTTC. Translation: CAISPNNEQFF.

In its sample, this clone was seen once. The CDR3 coding sequence is TGTGCCAGCAGCTTGGGACAGGGTACCGGGGAGCTGTTTTTT. It codes for CASSLGQGTGELFF. The gene calls are TRBV5-4 and TRBJ2-2; 7 bases line up with TRBD1. Germline CDR1 reads SGHNT; CDR2 reads YYREEE (reference sequence). J gave up 5 bases and V 0 bases, and 1 base lay outside the gene matches. The CDR3 sequence is 14 residues long.

This chain connects TRBV2 to TRBJ2-2; unclear D gene. Germline V gives CDR1 SNHLY, CDR2 FYNNEI. V lost 6 bases and J 5 bases, leaving 4 bases between the germline ends. The CDR3 is made up of 11 amino acids. The DNA of the CDR3 is TGTGCCAGCAGCGTTACCGGGGAGCTGTTTTTT. Protein product: CASSVTGELFF. The variable domain in full, with the rest retrieved from reference TRBV2 and TRBJ2-2, is EPEVTQTPSHQVTQMGQEVILRCVPISNHLYFYWYRQILGQKVEFLVSFYNNEISEKSEIFDDQFSVERPDGSNFTLKIRSTKLEDSAMYFCASSVTGELFFGEGSRLTVL.

The V call is TRBV7-9, the J call TRBJ1-2, with D perhaps matching TRBD1 (5 bases). Germline V gene lookup returns CDR1 SEHNR and CDR2 FQNEAQ (reference sequence). CDR3 length: 13 residues. V was pared by 5 bases and J by 8 bases, with 15 bases between. CDR3 protein: CASSDGGWNGYTF. The CDR3 DNA follows: TGTGCCAGCAGCGACGGGGGATGGAACGGCTACACCTTC. Filled out from reference TRBV7-9 and TRBJ1-2, the complete variable domain reads DTGVSQNPRHKITKRGQNVTFRCDPISEHNRLYWYRQTLGQGPEFLTYFQNEAQLEKSRLLSDRFSAERPKGSFSTLEIQRTEQGDSAMYLCASSDGGWNGYTFGSGTRLTVV.

This CDR3 reads CASVGDRGSNQPQHF. CDR3 in DNA: TGTGCCAGCGTCGGGGACAGGGGAAGCAATCAGCCCCAGCATTTT. This sequence joins TRBV2 and TRBJ1-5, with TRBD1 matching over 10 bases. The V gene's germline CDR1 is SNHLY and CDR2 FYNNEI. This CDR3 spans 15 amino acids. J lost 1 base, V lost 8 bases, and 5 bases had no gene match.

V gene TRBV10-1 combines with J gene TRBJ2-7, with unresolved D. CDR3 length: 12 residues. Trimming took off 6 bases at V and 5 bases at J, with 11 bases between the two ends. Germline-derived CDR1 and CDR2 are WNHNN and SYGVQD (reference sequence). CDR3 region: CASSDSGHEQYF. The CDR3 region has the DNA TGCGCCAGCAGCGACTCCGGCCACGAGCAGTACTTC.

The chain uses TRBV2 and TRBJ2-5; D remains unclear. CDR3 length: 12 residues. In germline, CDR1 is SNHLY, CDR2 FYNNEI. Between the trimmed V and J ends, which lost 3 bases and 4 bases, there was a span of 6 bases. The CDR3 region has the DNA TGTGCCAGCAGTGAGGATCGAGAGACCCAGTACTTC. As protein: CASSEDRETQYF.

This clone was seen a few times. The conserved phenylalanine or tryptophan is not found at the CDR3 terminus, so this likely reflects a read error. The V gene is TRBV5-1, the J gene TRBJ1-6; D is unclear. V was shortened by 0 bases and J by 6 bases, with 7 bases between the two germline ends. The CDR3 totals 14 residues. Germline CDR1 is SGHRS and CDR2 is YFSETQ. CDR3 protein: CASSLGGFNSPLHL. CDR3 in DNA: TGCGCCAGCAGCTTGGGCGGATTTAATTCACCCCTCCACCTT.

This chain connects TRBV11-2 to TRBJ2-3, with D perhaps TRBD1 or TRBD2 (5 bases each). Germline V gives CDR1 SGHAT, CDR2 FQNNGV. The CDR3 is 13 residues long. The V end lost 5 bases, the J end lost 5 bases, and 11 bases lay between the germline ends. The CDR3 nucleotides read TGTGCCAGCAGCCTACGGGACCTAGATACGCAGTATTTT. As protein: CASSLRDLDTQYF.

This chain uses TRBV6-6 with TRBJ2-3, with TRBD1 matching over 9 bases. With 6 bases clipped from V and 4 bases from J, the junction kept 8 bases outside the gene matches. The CDR3 sequence is 15 residues long. Germline V CDR1 and CDR2: MNHNY, SVGAGI (reference sequence). The CDR3 reads CASRTQGAGADTQYF. CDR3 coding DNA: TGTGCCAGCAGGACACAGGGGGCAGGCGCAGATACGCAGTATTTT.